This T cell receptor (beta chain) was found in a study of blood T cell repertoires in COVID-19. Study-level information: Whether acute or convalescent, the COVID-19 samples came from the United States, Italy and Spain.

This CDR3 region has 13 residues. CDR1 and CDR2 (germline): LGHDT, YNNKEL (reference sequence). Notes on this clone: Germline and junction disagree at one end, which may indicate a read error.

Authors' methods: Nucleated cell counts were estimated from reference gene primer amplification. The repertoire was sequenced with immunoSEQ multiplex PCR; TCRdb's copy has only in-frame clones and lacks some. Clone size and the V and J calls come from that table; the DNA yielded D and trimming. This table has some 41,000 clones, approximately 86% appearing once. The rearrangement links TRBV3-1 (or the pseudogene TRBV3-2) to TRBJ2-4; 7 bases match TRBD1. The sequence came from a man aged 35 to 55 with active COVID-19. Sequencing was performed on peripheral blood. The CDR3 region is CASSQGRQGESNF. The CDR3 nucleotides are TGTGCCAGCAGCCAAGGTAGGCAGGGGGAATCGAACTTC.